This T cell receptor beta chain came from a study of CD4 and CD8 cells across lung adenocarcinoma regions. The patients had localized lung adenocarcinoma, a non-small cell subtype. TCRdb ran MiXCR on the PCR reads and lists one entry per CDR3 protein. Of roughly 6,800 distinct CDR3 sequences in the sample, roughly 53% are singletons; the top ten hold 97%. This CDR3 region has 17 residues. The trim removed 3 bases at V and 7 bases at J, leaving 8 bases unmatched. Germline V gene data show CDR1 as WNHNN and CDR2 as SYGVQD (reference sequence). The receptor comes from a male donor with lung adenocarcinoma. The CD4 and CD8 labels of this study may be unreliable. The chain is built from TRBV10-1 and TRBJ2-1; 14 nucleotides agree with TRBD2. Material: CD8+ T cells from the center of a lung tumor. The CDR3 DNA sequence: TGCGCCAGCAGTGATCCCGGGACTAGCGGGAGAAGGAATGAGCAGTTCTTC. It yields the protein CASSDPGTSGRRNEQFF.